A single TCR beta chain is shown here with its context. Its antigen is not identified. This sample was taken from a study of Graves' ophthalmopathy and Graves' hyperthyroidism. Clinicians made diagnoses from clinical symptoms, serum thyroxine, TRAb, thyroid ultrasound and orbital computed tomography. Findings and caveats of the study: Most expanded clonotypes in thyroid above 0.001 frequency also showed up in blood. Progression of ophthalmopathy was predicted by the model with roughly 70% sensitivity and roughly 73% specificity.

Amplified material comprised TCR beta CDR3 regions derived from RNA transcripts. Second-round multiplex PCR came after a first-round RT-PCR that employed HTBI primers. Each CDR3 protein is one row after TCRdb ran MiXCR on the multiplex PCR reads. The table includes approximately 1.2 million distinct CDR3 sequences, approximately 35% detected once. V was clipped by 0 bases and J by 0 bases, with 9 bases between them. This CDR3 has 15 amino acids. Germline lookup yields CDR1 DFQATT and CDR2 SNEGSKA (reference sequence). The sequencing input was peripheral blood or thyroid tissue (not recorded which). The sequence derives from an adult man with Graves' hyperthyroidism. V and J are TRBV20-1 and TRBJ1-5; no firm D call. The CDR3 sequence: CSAREAPYSNQPQHF. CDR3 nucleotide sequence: TGCAGTGCTAGAGAAGCACCGTATAGCAATCAGCCCCAGCATTTT.